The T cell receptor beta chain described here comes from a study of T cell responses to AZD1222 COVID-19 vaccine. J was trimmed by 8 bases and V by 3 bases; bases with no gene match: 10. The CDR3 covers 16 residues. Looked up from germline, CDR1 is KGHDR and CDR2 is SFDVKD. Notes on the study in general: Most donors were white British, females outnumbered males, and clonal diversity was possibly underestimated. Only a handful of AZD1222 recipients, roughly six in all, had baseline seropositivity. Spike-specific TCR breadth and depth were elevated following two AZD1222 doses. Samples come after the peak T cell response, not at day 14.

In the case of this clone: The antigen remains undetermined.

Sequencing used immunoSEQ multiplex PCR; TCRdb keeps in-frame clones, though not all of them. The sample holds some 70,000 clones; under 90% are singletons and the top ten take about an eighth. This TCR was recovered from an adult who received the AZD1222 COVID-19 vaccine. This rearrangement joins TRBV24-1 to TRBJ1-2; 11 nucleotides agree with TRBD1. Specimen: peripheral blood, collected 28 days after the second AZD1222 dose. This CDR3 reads CATSDRTGGWPGGYTF. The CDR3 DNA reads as TGTGCCACCAGTGATAGGACAGGGGGCTGGCCCGGAGGCTACACCTTC.